The 27 T cell receptor beta chains listed next were all sequenced from one sample in a study of technical replicates of blood from several donors (dated by TCRdb to between 2016 and 2019). Libraries were prepared through the immunoSEQ multiplex PCR assay. TCRdb holds this immuneACCESS table with in-frame rearrangements only. Some clones are missing; in checked studies, unresolved V genes explain under half, and the rest has no known cause. A total of around 68,000 clones appear in this sample, about 97% of them only once. Of the sample, 0.25% to 0.35% is held by the ten largest clones. The sequenced sample consisted of T cells isolated from PBMCs. The receptors come from a human donor in good health.

The genes are TRBV27 and TRBJ1-5; TRBD1 matches at 10 bases. There are 16 residues in the CDR3. CDR1 is MNHEY and CDR2 is SMNVEV in the germline V gene (reference sequence). Trimming took 8 bases from V and 7 from J; bases not matched to a gene: 14. CDR3 DNA: TGTGCCAGCCGACGGTCGATAGGACAGGGGGGACAGCCCCAGCATTTT. Translating gives CASRRSIGQGGQPQHF.

The J gene is TRBJ2-4, the V gene TRBV9; TRBD2 aligns across 9 bases. Germline values: CDR1 SGDLS, CDR2 YYNGEE. V was clipped by 3 bases and J by 0 bases; unmatched bases: 10. The CDR3 consists of 18 residues. The CDR3 nucleotides read TGTGCCAGCAGCGCAGGGACTAGCAGATCCTTAGCCAAAAACATTCAGTACTTC. Protein: CASSAGTSRSLAKNIQYF.

This clone occurred many times. J is TRBJ1-2 and V is TRBV19; D is ambiguous. From germline, CDR1 is LNHDA and CDR2 SQIVND (reference sequence). The V gene lost 5 bases and the J gene lost 8 bases, with 15 bases spanning the gap. The CDR3 runs 13 residues. This chain's CDR3 is CASSVTTKGGYTF. CDR3 sequence (DNA): TGTGCCAGTAGTGTGACTACGAAAGGGGGCTACACCTTC.

The rearrangement uses TRBV7-9 and TRBJ2-7, with 7 bases identical to TRBD1. CDR1 is SEHNR, CDR2 FQNEAQ, per germline (reference sequence). This CDR3 has 12 amino acids. Trimming at V came to 11 bases and at J to 3 bases, leaving 7 bases not matched to a gene. The CDR3 reads CASRDSIYEQYF. As DNA, the CDR3 is TGTGCCTCCCGGGACAGCATCTACGAGCAGTACTTC. The full variable domain, with the rest looked up from reference TRBV7-9 and TRBJ2-7, is DTGVSQNPRHKITKRGQNVTFRCDPISEHNRLYWYRQTLGQGPEFLTYFQNEAQLEKSRLLSDRFSAERPKGSFSTLEIQRTEQGDSAMYLCASRDSIYEQYFGPGTRLTVT.

V and J are TRBV27 and TRBJ2-3; D is ambiguous. Germline lookup yields CDR1 MNHEY and CDR2 SMNVEV (reference sequence). The V and J ends lost 3 bases and 3 bases respectively, with 10 bases between them. The CDR3 has 14 amino acids. CDR3 coding DNA: TGTGCCAGCAGTTTGGAGTTAGCAACAGATACGCAGTATTTT. It translates to CASSLELATDTQYF.

V usage is TRBV9 and J usage is TRBJ2-7; TRBD1 agrees at 7 bases. CDR3 size: 15 residues. Germline CDR1 and CDR2: SGDLS and YYNGEE. V was clipped by 2 bases and J by 2 bases; unmatched bases: 7. The CDR3 DNA is TGTGCCAGCAGCGTGACAGGGAGCTGGACCTACGAGCAGTACTTC. Protein product: CASSVTGSWTYEQYF. Filled out from reference TRBV9 and TRBJ2-7, the complete variable domain reads DSGVTQTPKHLITATGQRVTLRCSPRSGDLSVYWYQQSLDQGLQFLIQYYNGEERAKGNILERFSAQQFPDLHSELNLSSLELGDSALYFCASSVTGSWTYEQYFGPGTRLTVT.

The V and J genes are TRBV9 and TRBJ2-1, with 11 bases lining up with TRBD2. The CDR3 is 16 amino acids. Germline CDR1 reads SGDLS; CDR2 reads YYNGEE. V lost 3 bases to trimming and J lost 4 bases; unmatched junction nucleotides: 6. DNA for the CDR3: TGTGCCAGCAGCGCCCGACTAGCGGGGCTTTACAATGAGCAGTTCTTC. Translation: CASSARLAGLYNEQFF.

This clone was seen a single time. The chain is built from TRBV6-4 and TRBJ2-1, with D perhaps matching TRBD2 (6 bases). The CDR3 is 14 amino acids. In germline, CDR1 is MRHNA, CDR2 SNTAGT. Between the trimmed V and J ends, which lost 4 bases and 6 bases, there was a span of 13 bases. This chain's CDR3 is CASSVTSLLNEQFF. CDR3 sequence (DNA): TGTGCCAGCAGTGTGACTAGTCTTCTCAATGAGCAGTTCTTC.

V gene TRBV10-2 combines with J gene TRBJ2-7; D gene unclear. V was trimmed by 6 bases and J by 1 base, leaving 7 bases between them. Per germline, CDR1 WSHSY and CDR2 SAAADI. This CDR3 has 12 residues. CDR3 DNA: TGCGCCAGCAGAGGAGAGTCCTACGAGCAGTACTTC. Encoded protein: CASRGESYEQYF.

The V and J genes are TRBV6-6 and TRBJ2-7, with D possibly TRBD2 on 5 matching bases. The germline gives CDR1 MNHNY, CDR2 SVGAGI (reference sequence). This CDR3 has 16 residues. Trimming stripped 5 bases from V and 2 bases from J, with 19 bases between. The CDR3 loop reads CASSKNGGSSTYEQYF. The CDR3 coding sequence is TGTGCCAGCAGTAAGAACGGTGGGAGTAGTACCTACGAGCAGTACTTC.

This chain joins TRBV6-1 and TRBJ1-2, with 8 bases aligning to TRBD1. J gave up 0 bases and V 0 bases, and 6 bases lay outside the gene matches. The CDR3 sequence is 17 residues long. The germline CDR1 and CDR2 sequences are MNHNS and SASEGT. The CDR3 DNA is TGTGCCAGCAGTGAAGCTGGCAGGGGGCATCCTAACTATGGCTACACCTTC. This encodes CASSEAGRGHPNYGYTF.

This rearrangement joins TRBV12-5 to TRBJ2-7, with TRBD2 as a possible D gene (6 bases). The CDR3 runs 12 residues. The V gene lost 5 bases and the J gene lost 5 bases, with 10 bases spanning the gap. Germline-derived CDR1 and CDR2 are LGHNT and FRNRAP. CDR3 residues: CASGSGFNEQYF. The CDR3 DNA sequence: TGTGCTAGTGGTAGCGGGTTCAACGAGCAGTACTTC.

The chain has TRBV9 and TRBJ2-3; no clear D. The CDR3 is made up of 16 amino acids. CDR1 and CDR2 (germline): SGDLS, YYNGEE. V was clipped by 4 bases and J by 3 bases, with 18 bases between them. In DNA, the CDR3 is TGTGCCAGCAGCCCCCGTCTGGCAACCGGGACAGATACGCAGTATTTT. Translating gives CASSPRLATGTDTQYF.

The chain couples TRBV2 to TRBJ2-2; possibly TRBD1 for D (5 bases). Germline V CDR1 and CDR2: SNHLY, FYNNEI. Trimming pared 5 bases from V and 4 bases from J, leaving 14 bases between. The CDR3 is 15 amino acids. CDR3 coding DNA: TGTGCCAGCAGTCCCGACAGATCGGGCACCGGGGAGCTGTTTTTT. Translated, it gives CASSPDRSGTGELFF.

J is TRBJ1-5 and V is TRBV28; TRBD1 matches 8 bases. Germline-derived CDR1 and CDR2 are MDHEN and SYDVKM. The CDR3 sequence is 16 residues long. Trimming took 3 bases from V and 6 from J; bases not matched to a gene: 10. This CDR3 reads CASSFPDRGISQPQHF. The CDR3 DNA is TGTGCCAGCAGTTTCCCTGACAGGGGAATAAGTCAGCCCCAGCATTTT.

The genes are TRBV28 and TRBJ1-2; no reliable D call. This CDR3 has 13 amino acids. V was trimmed by 6 bases and J by 7 bases, leaving 15 bases between them. CDR1 is MDHEN and CDR2 is SYDVKM in the germline V gene. For the CDR3, the DNA is TGTGCCAGCAGCCCAGACACTTTCAGTGGCTACACCTTC. It specifies CASSPDTFSGYTF.

The CDR3 spells CASSLDILETQYF. CDR3 DNA sequence: TGTGCCAGCAGCTTAGATATACTCGAGACCCAGTACTTC. The rearrangement links TRBV7-2 to TRBJ2-5; no reliable D call. This CDR3 comprises 13 residues. V shed 1 base and J shed 5 bases, with 8 bases lying between them. Germline V gene sequence: CDR1 SGHTA, CDR2 FQGNSA.

This rearrangement joins TRBV4-3 to TRBJ2-2, with 7 bases fitting TRBD1. Trimming at V came to 3 bases and at J to 7 bases, leaving 8 bases not matched to a gene. CDR3 length equals 15 residues. CDR1 and CDR2 from the germline V gene are LGHNA and YSLEER. This CDR3 is CASSQGQRVSGELFF. CDR3 bases: TGCGCCAGCAGCCAGGGACAGAGGGTTAGCGGGGAGCTGTTTTTT.

The chain carries TRBV9 and TRBJ1-5, with TRBD1 identical over 7 bases. CDR1 is SGDLS, CDR2 YYNGEE, per germline. V lost 10 bases to trimming and J lost 5 bases; unmatched junction nucleotides: 6. The CDR3 runs to 12 residues. Here the CDR3 reads CALDRVHQPQHF. The CDR3 DNA sequence: TGTGCCCTAGACAGGGTTCATCAGCCCCAGCATTTT.

The chain uses TRBV10-3 and TRBJ2-3; 8 bases agree with TRBD2. The V segment lost 7 bases and the J segment 2 bases; nucleotides outside the gene matches: 8. Germline V gene lookup returns CDR1 ENHRY and CDR2 SYGVKD. The CDR3 loop spans 15 amino acids. DNA of the CDR3: TGTGCCATCAAACTTAGCGGGGCACCCACAGATACGCAGTATTTT. It is translated as CAIKLSGAPTDTQYF.

In DNA form, the CDR3 reads TGTGCCAGCAGTGATACAGGGGACACTGAAGCTTTCTTT. It codes for CASSDTGDTEAFF. The chain is built from TRBV6-1 and TRBJ1-1; 7 nucleotides match TRBD1. The germline V gene encodes CDR1 MNHNS and CDR2 SASEGT. The V gene end was trimmed by 3 bases and the J gene end by 3 bases; junction bases not matched to a gene: 1. This CDR3 region has 13 residues.

This sequence joins TRBV18 and TRBJ1-3; D remains unclear. V gave up 3 bases and J gave up 4 bases, with 7 bases separating them. The V gene's germline CDR1 is KGHSH and CDR2 LQKENI. The CDR3 is made up of 13 amino acids. CDR3 loop: CASSPSEGNTIYF. In DNA, the CDR3 is TGTGCCAGCTCACCGTCAGAAGGAAACACCATATATTTT.

The rearrangement uses TRBV5-6 and TRBJ1-1; D unclear. Trimming removed 4 bases at V and 6 bases at J, with 13 bases between. CDR3 size: 13 residues. Germline CDR1 SGHDT, CDR2 YYEEEE. In nucleotides, the CDR3 is TGTGCCAGCAGCCCTGTTTGGGAGCCTGAAGCTTTCTTT. As protein: CASSPVWEPEAFF.

The CDR3 DNA follows: TGTGCCAGTAGCCCGCGGGCCCTTAATCAGCCCCAGCATTTT. Amino acid sequence: CASSPRALNQPQHF. This chain connects TRBV19 to TRBJ1-5; D not resolved. V was shortened by 6 bases and J by 4 bases, with 13 bases between the two germline ends. The V gene's germline CDR1 is LNHDA and CDR2 SQIVND (reference sequence). This CDR3 is 14 amino acids long.

The V call is TRBV4-2, the J call TRBJ1-2; 7 nucleotides align to TRBD1. The CDR3 covers 15 residues. Germline V CDR1 and CDR2: LGHNA, YNFKEQ. J was trimmed by 7 bases and V by 0 bases; bases with no gene match: 8. The CDR3 region has the DNA TGTGCCAGCAGCCAAGATCTGCAGGGGGACGGTGGCTACACCTTC. Its protein is CASSQDLQGDGGYTF.

V and J are TRBV28 and TRBJ2-5; 12 nucleotides match TRBD2. V shed 2 bases and J 1 base; nucleotides not matched to a gene: 8. CDR1 is MDHEN and CDR2 is SYDVKM in the germline V gene. The CDR3 is 18 amino acids. CDR3 sequence reads: CASSLAVRLAGAQETQYF. The CDR3, as DNA: TGTGCCAGCAGTTTAGCCGTCCGACTAGCGGGAGCCCAAGAGACCCAGTACTTC. Based on the CDR3 plus reference TRBV28 and TRBJ2-5, the full variable domain is DVKVTQSSRYLVKRTGEKVFLECVQDMDHENMFWYRQDPGLGLRLIYFSYDVKMKEKGDIPEGYSVSREKKERFSLILESASTNQTSMYLCASSLAVRLAGAQETQYFGPGTRLLVL.

The chain joins TRBV9 to TRBJ2-2; tentative D call: TRBD2 (5 bases). V dropped 3 bases and J dropped 3 bases, with 15 bases sitting between them. CDR1 and CDR2 from the germline V gene are SGDLS and YYNGEE. This CDR3 has 16 residues. Written as DNA, the CDR3 is TGTGCCAGCAGCGCTTCGGCGCGGGCCTACACCGGGGAGCTGTTTTTT. It specifies CASSASARAYTGELFF.